These 29 T cell receptor beta chains originate from one sample sequenced in a study of blood T cell repertoires in COVID-19 (dated by TCRdb to the early 2020s). Libraries were made using the immunoSEQ multiplex PCR assay. TCRdb stores this immuneACCESS table with in-frame sequences only. Part of the clones is absent; in the studies checked, under half of the shortfall reflects unresolved V genes, and no reason is known for the rest. Across this sample there are about 250,000 clones, with under 90% seen only once. The ten largest clones capture approximately 1.7% of the sample. The sequenced material came from PBMCs or T cells enriched from blood (not recorded which). These receptors all stem from a man between 35 and 55 years old who had recovered from COVID-19.

This chain joins TRBV5-1 and TRBJ1-1; 9 nucleotides line up with TRBD1. J was trimmed by 3 bases and V by 0 bases; bases with no gene match: 0. The CDR3 is 14 residues long. Germline loops: CDR1 SGHRS, CDR2 YFSETQ. CDR3 loop: CASSLDRGHTEAFF. As DNA, the CDR3 is TGCGCCAGCAGCTTGGACAGGGGGCACACTGAAGCTTTCTTT.

The rearrangement joins TRBV6-1 to TRBJ1-5, with TRBD1 as a possible D gene (5 bases). The ends were cut back, 6 bases at V and 0 bases at J, with 15 bases in the middle. Germline V lookup: CDR1 MNHNS, CDR2 SASEGT. The CDR3 contains 16 residues. CDR3 loop: CASSELDSNSNQPQHF. The CDR3 region has the DNA TGTGCCAGCAGCGAACTCGACAGTAATAGCAATCAGCCCCAGCATTTT.

This chain joins TRBV3-1 (or the pseudogene TRBV3-2) and TRBJ1-1; D call uncertain. The CDR3 runs 15 residues. V lost 1 base to trimming and J lost 1 base, with 10 bases between them. Germline lookup yields CDR1 LGHDT and CDR2 YNNKEL (reference sequence). The chain's CDR3 is CASSQAATENTEAFF. CDR3 in DNA: TGTGCCAGCAGCCAAGCTGCTACAGAGAACACTGAAGCTTTCTTT.

The chain links TRBV27 to TRBJ2-7, with 7 bases aligning to TRBD1. This CDR3 comprises 13 residues. Germline V gene sequence: CDR1 MNHEY, CDR2 SMNVEV (reference sequence). V was pared by 5 bases and J by 2 bases, with 3 bases of the junction left unmatched. CDR3 nucleotides: TGTGCCAGCAGTACAGGGGTAGCCTACGAGCAGTACTTC. It codes for CASSTGVAYEQYF.

The table lists this clone with a count of one. V and J are TRBV7-3 and TRBJ1-5; TRBD1 aligns across 7 bases. After removal of 0 bases from V and 4 bases from J, the junction contained 9 bases not matched to a gene. The CDR3 consists of 17 residues. From germline, CDR1 is SGHTA and CDR2 FQGTGA. The DNA of the CDR3 is TGTGCCAGCAGCTTAACGGAGGGGGCAAAGAGTAATCAGCCCCAGCATTTT. Translation gives CASSLTEGAKSNQPQHF.

The V call is TRBV14, the J call TRBJ2-1; D is uncertain. The CDR3 runs 16 residues. Germline V gene sequence: CDR1 SGHDN, CDR2 FVKESK. Trimming left V 2 bases short and J 0 bases short, with 11 bases between. The CDR3 sequence: CASSQRLRSSYNEQFF. The DNA for the CDR3 is TGTGCCAGCAGCCAACGACTCCGCAGCTCCTACAATGAGCAGTTCTTC.

The chain recombines TRBV20-1 with TRBJ1-2; the D is unclear. The CDR3 covers 11 residues. Trimming took off 7 bases at V and 7 bases at J, with 13 bases between the two ends. The germline V gene encodes CDR1 DFQATT and CDR2 SNEGSKA (reference sequence). This CDR3 reads CSESGKVGYTF. CDR3 DNA sequence: TGCAGTGAGAGCGGGAAAGTTGGCTACACCTTC.

The V and J genes are TRBV4-1 and TRBJ1-2; D is possibly TRBD1 (6 bases). The germline V gene encodes CDR1 MGHRA and CDR2 YSYEKL. The CDR3 has 14 residues. V shed 0 bases and J shed 5 bases, with 10 bases lying between them. CDR3 sequence (DNA): TGCGCCAGCAGCCAAGACCAAGGACAGTATGGCTACACCTTC. Its protein product is CASSQDQGQYGYTF.

V gene TRBV5-4 combines with J gene TRBJ2-7; 13 nucleotides agree with TRBD2. The V segment lost 5 bases and the J segment 7 bases; nucleotides outside the gene matches: 9. Germline V gene sequence: CDR1 SGHNT, CDR2 YYREEE (reference sequence). The CDR3 runs 15 residues. CDR3 nucleotide sequence: TGTGCCAGCAGACAAACAGGACTAGCGGGAGAAGAGCAGTACTTC. Translating gives CASRQTGLAGEEQYF. Using reference TRBV5-4 and TRBJ2-7 for the parts outside the CDR3, the full variable domain is ETGVTQSPTHLIKTRGQQVTLRCSSQSGHNTVSWYQQALGQGPQFIFQYYREEENGRGNFPPRFSGLQFPNYSSELNVNALELDDSALYLCASRQTGLAGEEQYFGPGTRLTVT.

CDR3 DNA sequence: TGTGCCAGCAGCTTACAGGGGGGGAACACTGAAGCTTTCTTT. Its protein product is CASSLQGGNTEAFF. V gene TRBV7-2 combines with J gene TRBJ1-1; 7 bases align to TRBD1. Germline V gives CDR1 SGHTA, CDR2 FQGNSA. Unmatched junction bases numbered 1, after V lost 2 bases and J lost 1 base. The CDR3 is 14 amino acids.

This rearrangement joins TRBV6-2 or TRBV6-3 to TRBJ2-7; TRBD1 matches at 7 bases. Germline V gene sequence: CDR1 MNHEY, CDR2 SVGEGT. This CDR3 contains 15 residues. V shed 4 bases and J 4 bases; nucleotides not matched to a gene: 10. CDR3 sequence reads: CASSFIGTALYEQYF. CDR3 coding DNA: TGTGCCAGCAGTTTCATCGGGACAGCTTTATACGAGCAGTACTTC.

The chain is built from TRBV3-1 (or the pseudogene TRBV3-2) and TRBJ1-2; 8 positions match TRBD1. This CDR3 has 16 residues. CDR1 LGHDT and CDR2 YNNKEL come from the germline V gene (reference sequence). Losses at the gene ends were 2 bases for V and 4 bases for J; bases not matched to a gene: 9. For the CDR3, the DNA is TGTGCCAGCAGCCAAAGCCTGACAGGGGACTTCTATGGCTACACCTTC. This encodes CASSQSLTGDFYGYTF.

The CDR3 nucleotides are TGTGCCAGCAGCTTAGGGGACTTATCCTACGAGCAGTACTTC. Translating it yields CASSLGDLSYEQYF. The chain joins TRBV7-9 to TRBJ2-7; D may be TRBD2 (6 bases). The CDR3 loop spans 14 amino acids. Germline CDR1 reads SEHNR; CDR2 reads FQNEAQ (reference sequence). V gave up 1 base and J gave up 1 base, with 8 bases separating them.

This chain uses TRBV30 with TRBJ2-7; D possibly corresponds to TRBD1 (6 bases). The length of the CDR3 is 13 residues. Trimming removed 2 bases from V and 2 bases from J, with 10 bases in between. The germline V gene has CDR1 GTSNPN and CDR2 SVGIG (reference sequence). CDR3 DNA: TGTGCCTGGAGTTCAGGGGCCACCTACGAGCAGTACTTC. Its protein product is CAWSSGATYEQYF. Looking up the rest from reference TRBV30 and TRBJ2-7 gives the full variable domain: SQTIHQWPATLVQPVGSPLSLECTVEGTSNPNLYWYRQAAGRGLQLLFYSVGIGQISSEVPQNLSASRPQDRQFILSSKKLLLSDSGFYLCAWSSGATYEQYFGPGTRLTVT.

The V call is TRBV9, the J call TRBJ1-1; 7 nucleotides align to TRBD1. J was trimmed by 6 bases and V by 0 bases; bases with no gene match: 2. Looked up from germline, CDR1 is SGDLS and CDR2 is YYNGEE. The CDR3 is made up of 13 amino acids. The DNA for the CDR3 is TGTGCCAGCAGCGTAGACAGGGGCTCTGAAGCTTTCTTT. Its protein is CASSVDRGSEAFF.

This clone is labeled as medium-sized. The chain joins TRBV5-1 to TRBJ1-1; 8 bases line up with TRBD1. V lost 2 bases, J lost 0 bases, and 12 bases stayed unmatched. Looked up from germline, CDR1 is SGHRS and CDR2 is YFSETQ. The CDR3 is 18 residues long. The CDR3 DNA reads as TGCGCCAGCAGCTTCCTACAGTGGACAGGGTTCATGAACACTGAAGCTTTCTTT. Translated: CASSFLQWTGFMNTEAFF.

This clone occurred once. The chain joins TRBV6-1 to TRBJ1-5, with D uncertain. The CDR3 spans 16 residues. Trimming left V 0 bases short and J 0 bases short, with 9 bases between. Germline V gene lookup returns CDR1 MNHNS and CDR2 SASEGT. The CDR3 DNA reads TGTGCCAGCAGTGAAGCGTATACCTATAGCAATCAGCCCCAGCATTTT. This encodes CASSEAYTYSNQPQHF.

The V gene is TRBV18, the J gene TRBJ2-5; possible D gene TRBD2, 6 bases. Trimming left V 8 bases short and J 5 bases short, with 15 bases between. Germline V gene data show CDR1 as KGHSH and CDR2 as LQKENI. This CDR3 comprises 13 residues. CDR3 amino acids: CASRTDGGETQYF. CDR3 in DNA: TGTGCCAGCCGGACGGACGGAGGGGAGACCCAGTACTTC.

The V and J genes are TRBV18 and TRBJ2-4; weak D call: TRBD2 (6 bases). Germline V gene data show CDR1 as KGHSH and CDR2 as LQKENI. Deletions cut 7 bases from V and 0 bases from J, with 16 bases between. This CDR3 is built from 16 residues. CDR3 DNA sequence: TGTGCCAGCTTCCCCGGAGAGGGACTAGCCAAAAACATTCAGTACTTC. The encoded protein is CASFPGEGLAKNIQYF.

The chain has TRBV12-5 and TRBJ1-2, with D maybe TRBD1 (5 bases). Germline lookup yields CDR1 LGHNT and CDR2 FRNRAP. Deletions cut 6 bases from V and 1 base from J, with 15 bases between. The CDR3 extends over 15 amino acids. CDR3 residues: CASGPSTGGNYGYTF. The CDR3 coding sequence is TGTGCTAGTGGCCCCTCAACCGGGGGTAACTATGGCTACACCTTC.

The chain combines TRBV12-3 or TRBV12-4 with TRBJ2-1; D unresolved. The CDR3 loop spans 11 amino acids. V was pared by 6 bases and J by 8 bases, with 8 bases between. CDR3 in amino acids: CASSQFDEQFF. The DNA for the CDR3 is TGTGCCAGCAGCCAATTTGATGAGCAGTTCTTC.

The J gene is TRBJ1-6, the V gene TRBV30; 8 bases are shared with TRBD1. Unmatched junction bases numbered 4, after V lost 7 bases and J lost 5 bases. Germline loops: CDR1 GTSNPN, CDR2 SVGIG (reference sequence). The CDR3 consists of 13 residues. In DNA form, the CDR3 reads TGTGCCTTACAGGGGGGGGATAATTCACCCCTCCACTTT. The encoded protein is CALQGGDNSPLHF.

The rearrangement links TRBV12-3 or TRBV12-4 to TRBJ2-7; tentative D call: TRBD1 (6 bases). V lost 6 bases and J lost 7, with 16 bases in between. This CDR3 spans 13 amino acids. CDR3 nucleotides: TGTGCCAGCAGCGGGACACCTTCTAAAGAGCAGTACTTC. This sequence encodes CASSGTPSKEQYF.

This rearrangement joins TRBV30 to TRBJ2-7; weak D call: TRBD1 (5 bases). Between the trimmed V and J ends, which lost 3 bases and 7 bases, there was a span of 16 bases. Germline CDR1 is GTSNPN and CDR2 is SVGIG (reference sequence). The CDR3 is 13 amino acids. Here the CDR3 reads CAWRPGPGREQYF. In DNA form, the CDR3 reads TGTGCCTGGAGACCAGGGCCCGGCCGGGAGCAGTACTTC.

The chain carries TRBV5-1 and TRBJ1-2; no clear D. Germline CDR1 is SGHRS and CDR2 is YFSETQ. CDR3 length equals 15 residues. The V and J ends lost 1 base and 4 bases respectively, with 14 bases between them. CDR3 loop: CASSLMGSLAYGYTF. The CDR3 nucleotides are TGCGCCAGCAGCTTGATGGGGAGTTTGGCCTATGGCTACACCTTC.

This sequence joins TRBV10-3 and TRBJ2-7, with TRBD2 matching 9 bases. Germline CDR1 is ENHRY and CDR2 is SYGVKD. The CDR3 consists of 17 residues. The J segment lost 3 bases and the V segment lost 0 bases, leaving 9 bases of the junction unmatched. In DNA form, the CDR3 reads TGTGCCATCAGTGAGTCGACTGGCGGGAGGGGCTACTACGAGCAGTACTTC. Amino acids: CAISESTGGRGYYEQYF.

This clone came up a few times. The J gene is TRBJ2-1, the V gene TRBV5-1; the match to TRBD2 covers 8 bases. J lost 9 bases, V lost 2 bases, and 10 bases had no gene match. The germline CDR1 and CDR2 sequences are SGHRS and YFSETQ. CDR3 length: 15 amino acids. CDR3 DNA: TGCGCCAGCAGCTTCCCCCCACTAGCGGAGAGTGAGCAGTTCTTC. Translation gives CASSFPPLAESEQFF.

J is TRBJ1-2 and V is TRBV27; TRBD1 is a possible D gene (5 bases). The germline V and J ends were trimmed by 6 bases and 7 bases, with 15 bases remaining between them. CDR3 length: 13 amino acids. CDR1 MNHEY and CDR2 SMNVEV come from the germline V gene (reference sequence). The CDR3 coding sequence is TGTGCCAGCAGCTTACATAGCAGGGTTGGCTACACCTTC. It specifies CASSLHSRVGYTF.

This chain uses TRBV30 with TRBJ2-2; D is perhaps TRBD2 (6 bases). The V end was cut by 5 bases, the J end by 4 bases, with 11 bases between. CDR1 and CDR2 (germline): GTSNPN, SVGIG (reference sequence). CDR3 length equals 13 residues. CDR3 bases: TGTGCCTGGGGGCGGGGTGGCACCGGGGAGCTGTTTTTT. Translated, it gives CAWGRGGTGELFF.